The clone carrying this T cell receptor beta chain was counted a few times. The antigen remains undetermined. TCRdb recomputed calls from the PCR reads with MiXCR, one row per CDR3 protein. The sample comprises fewer than 350,000 distinct CDR3 sequences, about 21% of which are singletons, and about 0.79% rests with the top ten. The sample belongs to a study of molecular identifiers for immune sequencing clone quantification. V lost 1 base, J lost 6 bases, and 15 bases lay in between. The CDR3 runs to 15 residues. Looked up from germline, CDR1 is LNHDA and CDR2 is SQIVND (reference sequence). General study findings and limits: Because of identical TCR molecules sharing a barcode, sizes of highly expanded clones could be underestimated.

The sequence derives from a human donor in good health. Some libraries in this study had Jurkat cell RNA spiked in. Sequenced input: naive CD8+ T cells from blood, with Jurkat cell RNA spiked in. Subset in this sample: FACS-sorted CD8+CD4-CCR7+CD45RA+ naive T cells. The chain employs TRBV19 and TRBJ1-1; D not resolved. The CDR3 coding sequence is TGTGCCAGTAGTATAGGTTTCCGGGAGGTCGCTGAAGCTTTCTTT. Amino acids: CASSIGFREVAEAFF.